The T cell receptor (beta chain) under discussion was sequenced for a study of T cells in Graves' hyperthyroidism and ophthalmopathy. Study overall: Peripheral blood was collected at initial diagnosis, before any treatment.

CDR3 length equals 15 residues. V shed 2 bases, J shed 3 bases, and the junction held 5 bases outside the gene matches. Patients with ophthalmopathy all had a Clinical Activity Score of at least 3, a NOSPECS grade of at least 4 and duration under 3 months. Diagnosis relied on clinical symptoms, serum thyroxine and TRAb, thyroid ultrasound and orbital computed tomography. Amplification targeted TCR beta CDR3 regions from RNA transcripts. The TCR CDR3 was amplified in a first-round RT-PCR using the HTBI primer set. MiXCR, run by TCRdb on the multiplex PCR reads, gives a single entry per CDR3 protein. The table includes about 300,000 distinct CDR3 sequences, roughly 18% detected once. Study outcomes and limitations: Among clonotypes expanded in thyroid above 0.001, most were also found in blood.

To note about this clonotype: What it recognizes is unknown.

The chain links TRBV12-3 or TRBV12-4 to TRBJ2-5, with TRBD1 identical over 8 bases. What was sequenced was blood. The source is a man in his fifties with Graves' ophthalmopathy. CDR3 protein: CASSLHGTGEETQYF. The CDR3 nucleotides are TGTGCCAGCAGTTTACATGGGACAGGTGAAGAGACCCAGTACTTC.